Listed below are T cell receptor beta chains from one sample, sequenced in a study of blood T cell repertoires in COVID-19. Sequencing used immunoSEQ multiplex PCR; TCRdb keeps in-frame clones, though not all of them. This sample has about 240,000 clones; around 80% occur once, and the top ten carry 3% to 4%. What was sequenced was peripheral blood. These receptors were taken from a woman younger than 35 with acute or convalescent COVID-19. Both conserved end residues are part of each CDR3. The D gene is left open where the match is weak. Only part of the rows carry a size: once, few, many, or a class if the clone is expanded.

V gene: TRBV14
J gene: TRBJ1-1
clone size: -
D gene: -
CDR3 protein: CASSSQLNTEAFF
CDR3 DNA: TGTGCCAGCAGCTCACAGCTGAACACTGAAGCTTTCTTT

V gene: TRBV10-1
J gene: TRBJ1-1
clone size: -
D gene: TRBD1
CDR3 protein: CASSGQGFTEAFF
CDR3 DNA: TGCGCCAGCAGCGGACAGGGCTTCACTGAAGCTTTCTTT

V gene: TRBV15
J gene: TRBJ1-4
clone size: -
D gene: -
CDR3 protein: CATSSDSTVNEKLFF
CDR3 DNA: TGTGCCACCAGCAGTGACAGCACTGTCAATGAAAAACTGTTTTTT

V gene: TRBV6-5
J gene: TRBJ1-3
clone size: -
D gene: -
CDR3 protein: CASSWAVSGNTIYF
CDR3 DNA: TGTGCCAGCAGTTGGGCCGTATCTGGAAACACCATATATTTT

V gene: TRBV27
J gene: TRBJ2-1
clone size: -
D gene: TRBD1
CDR3 protein: CASSWDSSSYNEQFF
CDR3 DNA: TGTGCCAGCAGTTGGGACAGCAGCTCCTACAATGAGCAGTTCTTC

V gene: TRBV29-1
J gene: TRBJ1-1
clone size: few
D gene: TRBD1
CDR3 protein: CSGYRGDMNTEAFF
CDR3 DNA: TGCAGCGGGTACAGGGGTGACATGAACACTGAAGCTTTCTTT

V gene: TRBV7-6
J gene: TRBJ2-1
clone size: -
D gene: -
CDR3 protein: CASRGPSKYNEQFF
CDR3 DNA: TGTGCCAGCAGGGGGCCGTCGAAATACAATGAGCAGTTCTTC

V gene: TRBV6-2/TRBV6-3
J gene: TRBJ2-7
clone size: -
D gene: -
CDR3 protein: CASSPTGAVYEQYF
CDR3 DNA: TGTGCCAGCAGCCCGACAGGCGCTGTCTACGAGCAGTACTTC

V gene: TRBV9
J gene: TRBJ2-5
clone size: -
D gene: TRBD1
CDR3 protein: CASSLRAGGGQETQYF
CDR3 DNA: TGTGCCAGCAGCCTCCGAGCAGGGGGCGGGCAAGAGACCCAGTACTTC

V gene: TRBV3-1/TRBV3-2
J gene: TRBJ1-1
clone size: -
D gene: -
CDR3 protein: CASSQRQAEAFF
CDR3 DNA: TGTGCCAGCAGCCAACGACAGGCTGAAGCTTTCTTT

V gene: TRBV27
J gene: TRBJ1-5
clone size: -
D gene: TRBD1
CDR3 protein: CASSSGQGSYSNQPQHF
CDR3 DNA: TGTGCCAGCAGTTCCGGACAGGGATCCTATAGCAATCAGCCCCAGCATTTT

V gene: TRBV6-2/TRBV6-3
J gene: TRBJ1-2
clone size: -
D gene: -
CDR3 protein: CAGSGANYGYTF
CDR3 DNA: TGTGCCGGCAGTGGGGCGAACTATGGCTACACCTTC

V gene: TRBV6-5
J gene: TRBJ2-2
clone size: -
D gene: TRBD1
CDR3 protein: CASSFPRGSGGELFF
CDR3 DNA: TGTGCCAGCAGTTTCCCCAGGGGGTCGGGCGGGGAGCTGTTTTTT

V gene: TRBV6-5
J gene: TRBJ2-2
clone size: -
D gene: TRBD1
CDR3 protein: CASKGALRTGELFF
CDR3 DNA: TGTGCCAGCAAGGGGGCGCTTAGGACCGGGGAGCTGTTTTTT

V gene: TRBV7-9
J gene: TRBJ1-4
clone size: -
D gene: -
CDR3 protein: CASSPDSASNEKLFF
CDR3 DNA: TGTGCCAGCAGCCCGGACAGCGCCTCGAATGAAAAACTGTTTTTT

V gene: TRBV2
J gene: TRBJ2-1
clone size: few
D gene: TRBD1
CDR3 protein: CASSSGTGSHNEQFF
CDR3 DNA: TGTGCCAGCAGTTCCGGGACAGGGTCTCACAATGAGCAGTTCTTC

V gene: TRBV29-1
J gene: TRBJ2-2
clone size: -
D gene: TRBD1
CDR3 protein: CSVGQMNTGELFF
CDR3 DNA: TGCAGCGTGGGACAGATGAACACCGGGGAGCTGTTTTTT

V gene: TRBV25-1
J gene: TRBJ2-1
clone size: -
D gene: TRBD2
CDR3 protein: CASSDIAGGENEQFF
CDR3 DNA: TGTGCCAGCAGTGATATAGCGGGAGGGGAGAATGAGCAGTTCTTC

V gene: TRBV11-2
J gene: TRBJ1-2
clone size: -
D gene: TRBD1
CDR3 protein: CASSSPRDREIYGYTF
CDR3 DNA: TGTGCCAGCAGCTCTCCCCGGGACAGGGAAATCTATGGCTACACCTTC

V gene: TRBV6-5
J gene: TRBJ2-4
clone size: -
D gene: -
CDR3 protein: CASTQGTGMGYIQYF
CDR3 DNA: TGTGCCAGCACCCAGGGAACCGGCATGGGGTACATTCAGTACTTC

V gene: TRBV7-6
J gene: TRBJ2-2
clone size: -
D gene: TRBD2
CDR3 protein: CASSRSGTNTGELFF
CDR3 DNA: TGTGCCAGCAGCCGTAGCGGGACGAACACCGGGGAGCTGTTTTTT

V gene: TRBV27
J gene: TRBJ1-2
clone size: -
D gene: -
CDR3 protein: CARRVRGANYGYTF
CDR3 DNA: TGTGCCAGGCGCGTCAGGGGAGCTAACTATGGCTACACCTTC

V gene: TRBV29-1
J gene: TRBJ2-1
clone size: -
D gene: TRBD1
CDR3 protein: CSVPSAGQGFSSYNEQFF
CDR3 DNA: TGCAGCGTCCCATCGGCTGGACAGGGCTTTAGCTCCTACAATGAGCAGTTCTTC

V gene: TRBV5-6
J gene: TRBJ2-7
clone size: -
D gene: -
CDR3 protein: CASSLEGFGEQYF
CDR3 DNA: TGTGCCAGCAGCTTGGAGGGGTTCGGCGAGCAGTACTTC

V gene: TRBV2
J gene: TRBJ1-6
clone size: -
D gene: -
CDR3 protein: CASSAGNYNSPLHF
CDR3 DNA: TGTGCCAGCAGTGCAGGGAACTATAATTCACCCCTCCACTTT

V gene: TRBV9
J gene: TRBJ1-4
clone size: few
D gene: -
CDR3 protein: CASSPQSYNEKLFF
CDR3 DNA: TGTGCCAGCAGCCCACAGAGTTATAATGAAAAACTGTTTTTT

V gene: TRBV30
J gene: TRBJ1-1
clone size: -
D gene: -
CDR3 protein: CAWWPRGTEAFF
CDR3 DNA: TGTGCCTGGTGGCCCAGAGGGACTGAAGCTTTCTTT

V gene: TRBV24-1
J gene: TRBJ2-1
clone size: -
D gene: TRBD1
CDR3 protein: CATSDLPGQGRDEQFF
CDR3 DNA: TGTGCCACCAGTGATCTCCCGGGACAGGGGCGGGATGAGCAGTTCTTC

V gene: TRBV27
J gene: TRBJ2-3
clone size: -
D gene: TRBD2
CDR3 protein: CASSLLSALLAGDTDTQYF
CDR3 DNA: TGTGCCAGCAGTTTATTATCTGCCCTACTAGCGGGAGACACAGATACGCAGTATTTT

V gene: TRBV28
J gene: TRBJ2-4
clone size: -
D gene: -
CDR3 protein: CASSLKRYYDWRGPKNIQYF
CDR3 DNA: TGTGCCAGCAGTTTAAAAAGGTATTACGACTGGCGGGGCCCCAAAAACATTCAGTACTTC

V gene: TRBV19
J gene: TRBJ1-1
clone size: -
D gene: -
CDR3 protein: CASSIQGGTEAFF
CDR3 DNA: TGTGCCAGTAGTATCCAGGGCGGCACTGAAGCTTTCTTT

V gene: TRBV7-9
J gene: TRBJ1-3
clone size: -
D gene: -
CDR3 protein: CASSRGGNTIYF
CDR3 DNA: TGTGCCAGCAGCCGAGGGGGAAACACCATATATTTT

V gene: TRBV28
J gene: TRBJ1-2
clone size: -
D gene: -
CDR3 protein: CASSLSQNYGYTF
CDR3 DNA: TGTGCCAGCAGTTTGTCACAGAACTATGGCTACACCTTC

V gene: TRBV19
J gene: TRBJ2-1
clone size: -
D gene: TRBD2
CDR3 protein: CASSNQGGRGDNEQFF
CDR3 DNA: TGTGCCAGTAGTAACCAGGGCGGGAGAGGCGACAATGAGCAGTTCTTC

V gene: TRBV29-1
J gene: TRBJ1-2
clone size: -
D gene: -
CDR3 protein: CSVDGSGQIANYGYTF
CDR3 DNA: TGCAGCGTTGATGGGTCGGGACAAATAGCTAACTATGGCTACACCTTC

V gene: TRBV18
J gene: TRBJ2-1
clone size: -
D gene: TRBD2
CDR3 protein: CASSGLAGGAYNEQFF
CDR3 DNA: TGTGCCAGCTCAGGACTAGCGGGAGGCGCCTACAATGAGCAGTTCTTC

V gene: TRBV14
J gene: TRBJ2-5
clone size: few
D gene: TRBD1
CDR3 protein: CASSHPGQGVRETQYF
CDR3 DNA: TGTGCCAGCAGCCACCCTGGACAGGGAGTTCGGGAGACCCAGTACTTC

V gene: TRBV21-1
J gene: TRBJ2-7
clone size: -
D gene: -
CDR3 protein: CASSKVGRGPSYEQYF
CDR3 DNA: TGTGCCAGCAGCAAAGTAGGCAGGGGGCCGTCCTACGAGCAGTACTTC

V gene: TRBV6-5
J gene: TRBJ1-2
clone size: -
D gene: TRBD1
CDR3 protein: CASRLQGVGYGYTF
CDR3 DNA: TGTGCCAGCAGGTTACAGGGGGTTGGGTATGGCTACACCTTC

V gene: TRBV12-3/TRBV12-4
J gene: TRBJ2-5
clone size: -
D gene: -
CDR3 protein: CASSLRGQETQYF
CDR3 DNA: TGTGCCAGCAGTTTAAGAGGGCAAGAGACCCAGTACTTC

V gene: TRBV6-5
J gene: TRBJ2-5
clone size: -
D gene: -
CDR3 protein: CASRLPESETQYF
CDR3 DNA: TGTGCCAGCAGACTACCGGAAAGCGAGACCCAGTACTTC

V gene: TRBV7-9
J gene: TRBJ1-5
clone size: -
D gene: -
CDR3 protein: CASSLALNQPQHF
CDR3 DNA: TGTGCCAGCAGCTTAGCGCTAAACCAGCCCCAGCATTTT

V gene: TRBV3-1/TRBV3-2
J gene: TRBJ1-5
clone size: -
D gene: -
CDR3 protein: CASSQFQGHQPQHF
CDR3 DNA: TGTGCCAGCAGCCAATTCCAGGGGCATCAGCCCCAGCATTTT

V gene: TRBV7-9
J gene: TRBJ2-1
clone size: -
D gene: -
CDR3 protein: CASSPKNRVGDEQFF
CDR3 DNA: TGTGCCAGCAGCCCAAAGAACAGGGTTGGGGATGAGCAGTTCTTC

V gene: TRBV5-1
J gene: TRBJ2-7
clone size: -
D gene: TRBD2
CDR3 protein: CASSPTTPGTSGRSYEQYF
CDR3 DNA: TGCGCCAGCAGCCCTACTACCCCGGGGACTAGCGGGAGGTCCTACGAGCAGTACTTC

V gene: TRBV7-8
J gene: TRBJ2-2
clone size: once
D gene: -
CDR3 protein: CASSSSVIGELFF
CDR3 DNA: TGTGCCAGCAGCTCCAGTGTGATCGGGGAGCTGTTTTTT

V gene: TRBV7-6
J gene: TRBJ2-1
clone size: -
D gene: TRBD2
CDR3 protein: CASSLISSSGNSYNEQFF
CDR3 DNA: TGTGCCAGCAGCTTAATCTCGTCTAGCGGGAATTCTTACAATGAGCAGTTCTTC

V gene: TRBV23-1
J gene: TRBJ2-7
clone size: -
D gene: -
CDR3 protein: CASSQSWRGTYEQYF
CDR3 DNA: TGCGCCAGCAGTCAATCGTGGAGGGGTACCTACGAGCAGTACTTC

V gene: TRBV2
J gene: TRBJ2-5
clone size: few
D gene: TRBD1
CDR3 protein: CASSVSTGGGQETQYF
CDR3 DNA: TGTGCCAGCAGTGTTAGCACAGGGGGCGGCCAAGAGACCCAGTACTTC

V gene: TRBV2
J gene: TRBJ1-6
clone size: -
D gene: -
CDR3 protein: CASGEGSPLHF
CDR3 DNA: TGTGCCAGCGGGGAGGGATCACCCCTCCACTTT

V gene: TRBV7-2
J gene: TRBJ2-7
clone size: few
D gene: TRBD1
CDR3 protein: CASSQGTGGEQYF
CDR3 DNA: TGTGCCAGCAGCCAGGGGACAGGGGGGGAGCAGTACTTC

V gene: TRBV3-1/TRBV3-2
J gene: TRBJ1-2
clone size: -
D gene: -
CDR3 protein: CASSRGGKGYGYTF
CDR3 DNA: TGTGCCAGCAGCCGAGGGGGAAAGGGCTATGGCTACACCTTC

V gene: TRBV27
J gene: TRBJ1-5
clone size: -
D gene: -
CDR3 protein: CASSLISTDQPQHF
CDR3 DNA: TGTGCCAGCAGTTTGATTTCAACGGATCAGCCCCAGCATTTT

V gene: TRBV13
J gene: TRBJ2-7
clone size: -
D gene: TRBD2
CDR3 protein: CASSLPGGPGEQYF
CDR3 DNA: TGTGCCAGCAGCTTACCGGGAGGGCCAGGGGAGCAGTACTTC

V gene: TRBV2
J gene: TRBJ1-3
clone size: -
D gene: -
CDR3 protein: CASSGQGFGDTIYF
CDR3 DNA: TGTGCCAGCAGTGGTCAGGGATTTGGGGACACCATATATTTT

V gene: TRBV6-6
J gene: TRBJ2-1
clone size: -
D gene: -
CDR3 protein: CASSYPGTWNNEQFF
CDR3 DNA: TGTGCCAGCAGTTACCCTGGGACTTGGAACAATGAGCAGTTCTTC

V gene: TRBV3-1/TRBV3-2
J gene: TRBJ1-4
clone size: -
D gene: -
CDR3 protein: CASSQDSPGNEKLFF
CDR3 DNA: TGTGCCAGCAGCCAAGATTCGCCAGGTAATGAAAAACTGTTTTTT

V gene: TRBV6-5
J gene: TRBJ2-7
clone size: -
D gene: TRBD2
CDR3 protein: CASSSLAGGRGQYF
CDR3 DNA: TGTGCCAGCAGTTCCCTAGCGGGAGGACGCGGGCAGTACTTC

V gene: TRBV7-9
J gene: TRBJ2-1
clone size: -
D gene: TRBD2
CDR3 protein: CASSLARTGTSGRVGEQFF
CDR3 DNA: TGTGCCAGCAGCTTAGCAAGGACCGGGACTAGCGGGAGGGTGGGTGAGCAGTTCTTC